A single sample gave rise to the 16 T cell receptor beta chains below, sequenced in a study of cytomegalovirus exposure and HLA in healthy donors. 60 Vbeta and 13 Jbeta primers were used in PCR. Assay used: immunoSEQ multiplex PCR; TCRdb lists only in-frame clones, some missing. This table holds 110,000 to 150,000 clones, 80% found once. Material: PBMCs. The receptors derive from a man in his thirties or forties in good health and CMV-seronegative.

The chain has TRBV6-1 and TRBJ1-3; possibly TRBD1 for D (5 bases). Germline loops: CDR1 MNHNS, CDR2 SASEGT. V lost 6 bases, J lost 0 bases, and 9 bases lay in between. CDR3 length equals 14 residues. The CDR3: CASREQVSGNTIYF. For the CDR3, the DNA is TGTGCCAGCAGGGAACAGGTCTCTGGAAACACCATATATTTT.

The chain has TRBV5-1 and TRBJ1-2; a possible D gene is TRBD1 (6 bases). Germline CDR1 SGHRS, CDR2 YFSETQ. This CDR3 spans 15 amino acids. With 4 bases removed from V and 3 bases from J, the gap between germline ends came to 16 bases. The DNA of the CDR3 is TGCGCCAGCAGCCCGTCCGGATCAGGGGACTATGGCTACACCTTC. This codes for CASSPSGSGDYGYTF.

The chain couples TRBV7-9 to TRBJ2-7, with 7 bases that match TRBD1. Germline V gene data show CDR1 as SEHNR and CDR2 as FQNEAQ (reference sequence). The CDR3 totals 15 residues. The V gene end was trimmed by 1 base and the J gene end by 0 bases; junction bases not matched to a gene: 3. CDR3 sequence: CASSLGQGYSYEQYF. CDR3 coding DNA: TGTGCCAGCAGCTTAGGACAGGGCTACTCCTACGAGCAGTACTTC.

The chain employs TRBV2 and TRBJ1-2; D gene ambiguous. In germline, CDR1 is SNHLY, CDR2 FYNNEI. The CDR3 is 13 residues long. V was cut by 3 bases and J by 2 bases, with 7 bases left in between. This chain's CDR3 is CASSDRRNYGYTF. CDR3 coding DNA: TGTGCCAGCAGTGATCGGCGGAACTATGGCTACACCTTC. Filled out from reference TRBV2 and TRBJ1-2, the complete variable domain reads EPEVTQTPSHQVTQMGQEVILRCVPISNHLYFYWYRQILGQKVEFLVSFYNNEISEKSEIFDDQFSVERPDGSNFTLKIRSTKLEDSAMYFCASSDRRNYGYTFGSGTRLTVV.

The table lists this clone with a count of one. The chain combines TRBV5-4 with TRBJ2-2, with 7 bases matching TRBD2. CDR1 is SGHNT, CDR2 YYREEE, per germline (reference sequence). V shed 4 bases, J shed 4 bases, and the junction held 13 bases outside the gene matches. The CDR3 spans 17 residues. The DNA for the CDR3 is TGTGCCAGCAGCCCCACGAGCCGGGAGGTGGGCACCGGGGAGCTGTTTTTT. Protein product: CASSPTSREVGTGELFF. Drawing the rest from reference TRBV5-4 and TRBJ2-2, the complete variable domain is ETGVTQSPTHLIKTRGQQVTLRCSSQSGHNTVSWYQQALGQGPQFIFQYYREEENGRGNFPPRFSGLQFPNYSSELNVNALELDDSALYLCASSPTSREVGTGELFFGEGSRLTVL.

This chain links TRBV9 with TRBJ2-7, with 8 bases aligning to TRBD1. The germline gives CDR1 SGDLS, CDR2 YYNGEE. This CDR3 has 14 amino acids. J gave up 4 bases and V 4 bases, and 7 bases lay outside the gene matches. CDR3 region: CASSPDRGYYEQYF. The CDR3 coding sequence is TGTGCCAGCAGCCCTGACAGGGGTTATTACGAGCAGTACTTC.

This chain uses TRBV5-6 with TRBJ1-3; D is undetermined. Germline CDR1 is SGHDT and CDR2 is YYEEEE. This CDR3 contains 13 residues. Trimming took 7 bases from V and 4 from J, leaving 12 bases between them. In DNA, the CDR3 is TGTGCCAGCGGCGAGCGGGCAGGAAACACCATATATTTT. This translates into CASGERAGNTIYF. The full variable domain, in which reference TRBV5-6 and TRBJ1-3 provide the parts outside the CDR3, is DAGVTQSPTHLIKTRGQQVTLRCSPKSGHDTVSWYQQALGQGPQFIFQYYEEEERQRGNFPDRFSGHQFPNYSSELNVNALLLGDSALYLCASGERAGNTIYFGEGSWLTVV.

This chain links TRBV6-5 with TRBJ2-5; D remains unclear. The CDR3 length is 15 residues. Trimming removed 0 bases at V and 5 bases at J, with 13 bases between. Germline CDR1 is MNHEY and CDR2 is SVGAGI. Here the CDR3 DNA reads TGTGCCAGCAGTTACTCCGGTCAGGTCAGGGAGACCCAGTACTTC. The encoded protein is CASSYSGQVRETQYF.

The chain is built from TRBV10-3 and TRBJ2-7, with D maybe TRBD1 (5 bases). This CDR3 spans 14 amino acids. V was cut by 5 bases and J by 3 bases, with 14 bases left in between. CDR1 ENHRY and CDR2 SYGVKD come from the germline V gene. The CDR3: CAISSPPRGYEQYF. CDR3 DNA sequence: TGTGCCATCAGTTCCCCCCCAAGGGGCTACGAGCAGTACTTC.

The chain recombines TRBV4-1 with TRBJ1-4, with D perhaps matching TRBD1 (5 bases). Deletions cut 1 base from V and 5 bases from J, with 17 bases between. Per the germline V gene, CDR1 is MGHRA and CDR2 is YSYEKL. The CDR3 consists of 17 residues. CDR3 sequence: CASSQGGGTLYNEKLFF. For the CDR3, the DNA is TGCGCCAGCAGCCAAGGAGGCGGGACCCTGTACAATGAAAAACTGTTTTTT.

The chain joins TRBV28 to TRBJ1-1, with a possible D match to TRBD1 (6 bases). The CDR3 loop spans 14 amino acids. CDR1 and CDR2 (germline): MDHEN, SYDVKM. V was pared by 4 bases and J by 7 bases, with 16 bases between. This CDR3 is CASSSSGGGDEAFF. CDR3 DNA: TGTGCCAGCAGTTCATCGGGGGGGGGCGATGAAGCTTTCTTT.

The chain joins TRBV11-2 to TRBJ1-2; a weak D match, TRBD1 (6 bases). The V gene's germline CDR1 is SGHAT and CDR2 FQNNGV. This CDR3 contains 13 residues. Trimming removed 5 bases at V and 4 bases at J, with 11 bases between. The CDR3 bases are TGTGCCAGCAGCCCACAGGGCGGCTATGGCTACACCTTC. The encoded protein is CASSPQGGYGYTF. The full variable domain, completed using reference TRBV11-2 and TRBJ1-2, is EAGVAQSPRYKIIEKRQSVAFWCNPISGHATLYWYQQILGQGPKLLIQFQNNGVVDDSQLPKDRFSAERLKGVDSTLKIQPAKLEDSAVYLCASSPQGGYGYTFGSGTRLTVV.

This clone was counted many times. The chain is built from TRBV6-1 and TRBJ2-7, with 13 nucleotides matching TRBD2. Germline V CDR1 and CDR2: MNHNS, SASEGT. The J segment lost 0 bases and the V segment lost 4 bases, leaving 0 bases of the junction unmatched. The CDR3 sequence is 15 residues long. CDR3 nucleotide sequence: TGTGCCAGCAGTGGACTAGCGGGGGGCTCCTACGAGCAGTACTTC. This encodes CASSGLAGGSYEQYF.

This clone has just one count. The rearrangement joins TRBV14 to TRBJ1-5; D perhaps matches TRBD1 (5 bases). Germline CDR1 reads SGHDN; CDR2 reads FVKESK. The CDR3 has 16 residues. Trimming stripped 6 bases from V and 4 bases from J, with 19 bases between. The CDR3 DNA reads TGTGCCAGCAGAATGACGCAGGGAAACGATAATCAGCCCCAGCATTTT. This sequence encodes CASRMTQGNDNQPQHF.

The genes are TRBV7-9 and TRBJ2-7, with TRBD1 identical over 7 bases. With V trimmed by 3 bases and J by 0 bases, 2 bases remained unmatched. The length of the CDR3 is 14 residues. Looked up from germline, CDR1 is SEHNR and CDR2 is FQNEAQ (reference sequence). The CDR3 region is CASSFSGGSYEQYF. CDR3 bases: TGTGCCAGCAGCTTTTCAGGGGGCTCCTACGAGCAGTACTTC.

This sequence joins TRBV28 and TRBJ2-1; 7 bases line up with TRBD1. CDR1 and CDR2 (germline): MDHEN, SYDVKM. There are 15 residues in the CDR3. V trimming: 4 bases; J trimming: 4 bases; junction bases outside the gene matches: 7. CDR3 in amino acids: CASSSYSQGYNEQFF. The CDR3 region has the DNA TGTGCCAGCAGTTCCTACTCACAGGGGTACAATGAGCAGTTCTTC.